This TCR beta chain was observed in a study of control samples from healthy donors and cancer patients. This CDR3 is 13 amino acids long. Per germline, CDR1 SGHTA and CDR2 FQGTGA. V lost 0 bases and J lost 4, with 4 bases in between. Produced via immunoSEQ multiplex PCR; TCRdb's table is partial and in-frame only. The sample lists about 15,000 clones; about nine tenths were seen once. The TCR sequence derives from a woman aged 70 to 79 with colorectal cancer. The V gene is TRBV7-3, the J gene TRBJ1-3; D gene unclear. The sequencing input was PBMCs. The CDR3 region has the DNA TGTGCCAGCAGCTTAACTCCGGGAAACACCATATATTTT. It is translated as CASSLTPGNTIYF.